The clone carrying this T cell receptor (beta chain) was seen many times. Its antigen is unknown. The data derive from a study of blood T cells in healthy people across ages. Notes on the study in general: Both naive CD4+ cell counts and diversity were greater in long-lived donors than in aged donors.

Per sample, no less than 5.5 micrograms of total RNA were extracted. The second PCR ran roughly 6 to 11 cycles with a sample-barcoded 5' primer and J-beta primers. Per-sample output comprised a minimum of 2.5 million paired-end reads containing CDR3. TCRdb used MiXCR to reprocess the 5' RACE reads, holding one entry per CDR3 protein. This sample carries some 1,500,000 distinct CDR3 sequences, approximately 39% of them seen once, and the ten largest clones take 4%. CDR3 length equals 12 residues. V dropped 5 bases and J dropped 4 bases, with 8 bases sitting between them. Germline V gene lookup returns CDR1 SEHNR and CDR2 FQNEAQ (reference sequence).

The rearrangement uses TRBV7-9 and TRBJ1-2; D is ambiguous. This clonotype originated in a woman under 30 in good health. Sequenced sample: blood. The CDR3 reads CASSADGYGYTF. In nucleotides, the CDR3 is TGTGCCAGCAGCGCGGACGGCTATGGCTACACCTTC.